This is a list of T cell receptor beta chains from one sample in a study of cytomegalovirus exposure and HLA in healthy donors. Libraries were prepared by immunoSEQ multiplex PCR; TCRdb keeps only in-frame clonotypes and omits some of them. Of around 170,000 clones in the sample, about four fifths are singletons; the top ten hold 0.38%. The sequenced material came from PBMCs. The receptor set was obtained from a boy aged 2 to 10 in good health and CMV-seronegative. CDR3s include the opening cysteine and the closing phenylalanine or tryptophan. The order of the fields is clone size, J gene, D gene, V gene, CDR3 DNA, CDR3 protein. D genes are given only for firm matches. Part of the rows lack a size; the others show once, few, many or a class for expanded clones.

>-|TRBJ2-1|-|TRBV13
TGTGCCAGCAGCTTAGGCCTGAGCTCCTACAATGAGCAGTTCTTC
CASSLGLSSYNEQFF
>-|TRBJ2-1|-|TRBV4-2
TGTGCCAGCAGCCAAGGGGGAGCGGGTCAAAGCTCCTACAATGAGCAGTTCTTC
CASSQGGAGQSSYNEQFF
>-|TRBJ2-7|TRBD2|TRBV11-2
TGTGCCAGCAGCTTCGCGGGAGTCTTTAGCTACGAGCAGTACTTC
CASSFAGVFSYEQYF
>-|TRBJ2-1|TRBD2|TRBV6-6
TGTGCCAGCAGTTACTCGACTAGCGGGTTCAACAATGAGCAGTTCTTC
CASSYSTSGFNNEQFF
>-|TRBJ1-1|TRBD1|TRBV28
TGTGCCAGCAGTCTCTCGGGACAGGGGTTGAGCACTGAAGCTTTCTTT
CASSLSGQGLSTEAFF
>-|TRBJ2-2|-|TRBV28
TGTGCCAGCAGTCCAGACAGGCCCGCGAACACCGGGGAGCTGTTTTTT
CASSPDRPANTGELFF
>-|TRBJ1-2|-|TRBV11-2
TGTGCCAGCAGCTTATTTTCGGTTAGCTATGGCTACACCTTC
CASSLFSVSYGYTF
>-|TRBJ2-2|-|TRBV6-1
TGTGCCAGCAGTGATCAAGCGCGGGACGGGGACACCGGGGAGCTGTTTTTT
CASSDQARDGDTGELFF
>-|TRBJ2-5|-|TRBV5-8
TGTGCCAGCATCGGTGAGACCCAGTACTTC
CASIGETQYF
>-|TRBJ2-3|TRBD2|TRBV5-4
TGTGCCAGCAGCTCTCTAGCGGGAGGGCCGGGCACAGATACGCAGTATTTT
CASSSLAGGPGTDTQYF
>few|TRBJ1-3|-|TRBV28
TGTGCCAGCAGTCCCACGGACTTAGGAAACACCATATATTTT
CASSPTDLGNTIYF
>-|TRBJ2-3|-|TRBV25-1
TGTGCCAGCAGTCTTTCCCTAGCGAACACAGATACGCAGTATTTT
CASSLSLANTDTQYF
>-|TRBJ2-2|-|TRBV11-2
TGTGCCAGCAGCCGCGGGGAGCTGTTTTTT
CASSRGELFF
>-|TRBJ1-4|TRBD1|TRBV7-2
TGTGCCAGCAGCTTGTTCCCGGGGACAGGGAGGGAAAAACTGTTTTTT
CASSLFPGTGREKLFF
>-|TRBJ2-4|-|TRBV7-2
TGTGCCAGCAGCTTTGGGGGGTACATTCAGTACTTC
CASSFGGYIQYF
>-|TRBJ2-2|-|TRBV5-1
TGCGCCAGCAGCCCCTGGGGGCAGGGAAACACCGGGGAGCTGTTTTTT
CASSPWGQGNTGELFF
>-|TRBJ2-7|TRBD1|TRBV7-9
TGTGCCAGCAGCCCGAATATAGGACAGGGGATCGAGCAGTACTTC
CASSPNIGQGIEQYF
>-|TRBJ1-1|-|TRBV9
TGTGCCAGCGCTTTCGGGGAGCTCGACACTGAAGCTTTCTTT
CASAFGELDTEAFF
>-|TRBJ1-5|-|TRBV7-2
TGTGCCAGCAGCTTAAGGCCAGGGAATAGCAATCAGCCCCAGCATTTT
CASSLRPGNSNQPQHF
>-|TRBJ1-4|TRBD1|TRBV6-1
TGTGCCAGCAGTGAAGGGACAGGGGCTGAAAAACTGTTTTTT
CASSEGTGAEKLFF
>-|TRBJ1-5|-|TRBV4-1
TGCGCCAGCAGCCAAGGTAGAAGTAGCAATCAGCCCCAGCATTTT
CASSQGRSSNQPQHF
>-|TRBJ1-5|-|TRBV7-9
TGTGCCAGCAGCGGTCCAGGGGCTGATCAGCCCCAGCATTTT
CASSGPGADQPQHF
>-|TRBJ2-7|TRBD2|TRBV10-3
TGTGCCATCAGTGAGACTAGCGGGAGCCCCTACGAGCAGTACTTC
CAISETSGSPYEQYF
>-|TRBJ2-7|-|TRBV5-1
TGCGCCAGCAGCTTGGGGGACATCCCCGAGCAGTACTTC
CASSLGDIPEQYF
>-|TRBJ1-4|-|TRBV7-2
TGTGCCAGCAGCTTCGCAGGTCAGGGAAATGAAAAACTGTTTTTT
CASSFAGQGNEKLFF
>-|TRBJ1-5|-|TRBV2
TGTGCCAGCAGAACCGACGGTCGCCCGGGGGGACCCCAGCATTTT
CASRTDGRPGGPQHF
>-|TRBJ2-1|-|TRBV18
TGTGCCAGCTCACCACCTCTCCCAGGGGTCCACGACAATGAGCAGTTCTTC
CASSPPLPGVHDNEQFF
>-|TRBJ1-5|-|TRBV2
TGTGCCAGCAACAGAGACAGAGGCCCTAATCAGCCCCAGCATTTT
CASNRDRGPNQPQHF
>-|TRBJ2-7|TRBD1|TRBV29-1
TGCAGCGTTAGACAGGGGAACTCCTACGAGCAGTACTTC
CSVRQGNSYEQYF
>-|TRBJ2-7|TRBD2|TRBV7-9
TGTGCCAGCAGCCCCCCCGCGGGAGCATTCAACGAGCAGTACTTC
CASSPPAGAFNEQYF
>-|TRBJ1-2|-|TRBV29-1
TGCAGCGTGCTTTTACTGACAGGCCCCTGGGGCTACACCTTC
CSVLLLTGPWGYTF
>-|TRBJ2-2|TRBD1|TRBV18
TGTGCCAGCTCACCAGGAGAGGGGGCTTTCCCCGGGGAGCTGTTTTTT
CASSPGEGAFPGELFF
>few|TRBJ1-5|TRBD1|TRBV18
TGTGCCAGCTCACCTGCCGGGACAGCGAATCAGCCCCAGCATTTT
CASSPAGTANQPQHF
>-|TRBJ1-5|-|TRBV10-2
TGCGCCAGCAGGCTCGACAGGACCAATCAGCCCCAGCATTTT
CASRLDRTNQPQHF
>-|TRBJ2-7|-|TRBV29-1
TGCAGCGTGCCGGGCGGGGTCGGCGAGCAGTACTTC
CSVPGGVGEQYF
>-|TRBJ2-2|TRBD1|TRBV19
TGTGCCAGTAGTACTCGACAGGGGATGTACACCGGGGAGCTGTTTTTT
CASSTRQGMYTGELFF
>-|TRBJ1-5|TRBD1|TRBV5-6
TGTGCCAGCAGCTTCCAGGGGGCCCAGCCCCAGCATTTT
CASSFQGAQPQHF
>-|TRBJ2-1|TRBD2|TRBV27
TGTGCCAGCAGTCCCACAAGCGGGAGCTCCTACAATGAGCAGTTCTTC
CASSPTSGSSYNEQFF
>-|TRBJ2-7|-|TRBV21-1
TGTGCCAGCAGCACATACAGGGGGCGAGGATACGAGCAGTACTTC
CASSTYRGRGYEQYF